A selection of T cell receptor beta chains follows, all from one sample in a study of shared clonotypes between healthy human individuals. TCRdb's copy holds only in-frame clones and misses some; the assay was immunoSEQ multiplex PCR. The sample holds 2 million to 2.5 million clones; approximately 93% are singletons and the top ten take about 0.37%. The specimen sequenced was naive CD4+ T cells from PBMCs. The receptors derive from a man aged 18 to 30 in good health. Some clones in this sample may be carry-over from other donors' samples. Both conserved end residues are part of each CDR3. D genes are given only for firm matches. Rows give clone size only sometimes, using once, few, many, or a class for an expanded clone.

V gene,J gene,clone size,D gene,CDR3 protein,CDR3 DNA
TRBV29-1,TRBJ1-1,NA,TRBD1,CSGELRTGSTEAFF,TGCAGCGGAGAACTTAGGACAGGGAGTACTGAAGCTTTCTTT
TRBV18,TRBJ2-7,NA,TRBD1,CASSLVGTGGIEQYF,TGTGCCAGCTCACTAGTCGGGACAGGGGGCATCGAGCAGTACTTC
TRBV28,TRBJ2-7,NA,NA,CASSSTATYEQYF,TGTGCCAGCAGTTCGACAGCTACCTACGAGCAGTACTTC
TRBV5-1,TRBJ2-2,NA,NA,CASSSQGGELFF,TGCGCCAGCAGCAGTCAGGGCGGGGAGCTGTTTTTT
TRBV15,TRBJ1-1,NA,NA,CATSRASGLAEAFF,TGTGCCACCAGCAGAGCATCAGGGTTAGCTGAAGCTTTCTTT
TRBV7-9,TRBJ2-6,NA,NA,CASSLGGWEAGANVLTF,TGTGCCAGCAGCTTAGGGGGATGGGAGGCTGGGGCCAACGTCCTGACTTTC
TRBV10-2,TRBJ1-1,NA,NA,CASSEQRQTTEAFF,TGCGCCAGCAGTGAGCAGAGACAGACGACTGAAGCTTTCTTT
TRBV29-1,TRBJ2-7,NA,NA,CSVEEATAEQYF,TGCAGCGTTGAAGAAGCGACAGCTGAGCAGTACTTC
TRBV5-1,TRBJ2-7,NA,TRBD2,CASSKTSGGYEQYF,TGCGCCAGCAGCAAGACTAGCGGAGGATACGAGCAGTACTTC
TRBV30,TRBJ2-5,NA,TRBD2,CAWNRAALDSGYKETQYF,TGTGCCTGGAATCGGGCGGCTCTTGATAGCGGGTATAAAGAGACCCAGTACTTC
TRBV10-2,TRBJ2-7,NA,NA,CASSESTPTYEQYF,TGCGCCAGCAGTGAGTCGACGCCTACCTACGAGCAGTACTTC
TRBV9,TRBJ1-5,NA,NA,CASSEGQRSNQPQHF,TGTGCCAGCAGTGAAGGACAGAGAAGCAATCAGCCCCAGCATTTT
TRBV5-1,TRBJ2-2,NA,TRBD2,CASSLEPSGRRDTGELFF,TGCGCCAGCAGCTTGGAGCCTAGCGGGAGACGGGACACCGGGGAGCTGTTTTTT
TRBV18,TRBJ2-2,NA,NA,CASSPFRSGNTGELFF,TGTGCCAGCTCCCCCTTTCGAAGCGGAAACACCGGGGAGCTGTTTTTT
TRBV7-9,TRBJ1-5,NA,NA,CASSLRLGQPQHF,TGTGCCAGCAGCCTCCGGTTGGGTCAGCCCCAGCATTTT
TRBV7-2,TRBJ2-7,NA,TRBD2,CASSSGLAYYEQYF,TGTGCCAGCAGCTCGGGACTAGCGTATTACGAGCAGTACTTC
TRBV18,TRBJ1-3,NA,NA,CASSPLRPRDSSGNTIYF,TGTGCCAGCTCACCACTTAGGCCCCGAGACAGCTCTGGAAACACCATATATTTT
TRBV6-6,TRBJ1-2,NA,NA,CASNAGDYGYTF,TGTGCCAGCAATGCAGGGGACTATGGCTACACCTTC
TRBV6-1,TRBJ2-3,NA,NA,CASRLGDIGTDTQYF,TGTGCCAGCAGATTAGGGGACATTGGAACAGATACGCAGTATTTT
TRBV29-1,TRBJ2-3,NA,TRBD2,CSVLGTSGRTDTQYF,TGCAGCGTTCTCGGGACTAGCGGTCGCACAGATACGCAGTATTTT
TRBV18,TRBJ1-1,NA,NA,CASSDRSGNAVAFF,TGTGCCAGCTCAGATCGATCGGGGAATGCGGTAGCTTTCTTT
TRBV5-8,TRBJ2-7,NA,NA,CATPRRGGRYSYEQYF,TGTGCCACACCCAGGAGAGGGGGACGATACTCCTACGAGCAGTACTTC
TRBV11-3,TRBJ2-1,NA,TRBD2,CASSLGGSGIVNEQFF,TGTGCCAGCAGCTTAGGGGGTAGCGGGATTGTTAATGAGCAGTTCTTC
TRBV7-8,TRBJ2-7,NA,NA,CASSRPGLPYEQYF,TGTGCCAGCAGCCGGCCGGGACTGCCTTACGAGCAGTACTTC
TRBV7-2,TRBJ1-1,once,NA,CASTGGVSPRYTEAFF,TGTGCCAGCACGGGGGGGGTATCCCCCCGCTACACTGAAGCTTTCTTT
TRBV7-3,TRBJ2-1,NA,TRBD2,CASSLGGSNNEQFF,TGTGCCAGCAGCTTGGGCGGGAGTAACAATGAGCAGTTCTTC
TRBV15,TRBJ1-5,NA,NA,CATSRERHQPQHF,TGTGCCACCAGCAGAGAACGGCATCAGCCCCAGCATTTT
TRBV5-1,TRBJ2-2,once,NA,CASSLVAENTGELFF,TGCGCCAGCAGCTTGGTAGCGGAAAACACCGGGGAGCTGTTTTTT
TRBV11-2,TRBJ2-3,NA,NA,CASSLVAGAVVDTQYF,TGTGCCAGCAGCTTAGTGGCGGGGGCGGTGGTAGATACGCAGTATTTT
TRBV4-1,TRBJ2-1,NA,NA,CASSQDLLSSYNEQFF,TGCGCCAGCAGCCAAGACCTCCTGAGCTCCTACAATGAGCAGTTCTTC
TRBV28,TRBJ2-7,NA,TRBD2,CASETSDYEQYF,TGTGCCAGCGAAACTAGCGACTACGAGCAGTACTTC
TRBV19,TRBJ1-4,NA,TRBD1,CASSPTGGDEKLFF,TGTGCCAGTAGTCCGACAGGGGGTGATGAAAAACTGTTTTTT
TRBV7-2,TRBJ2-7,NA,TRBD1,CASSPGTGGGTPYEQYF,TGTGCCAGCAGCCCGGGGACAGGGGGCGGGACCCCCTACGAGCAGTACTTC
TRBV9,TRBJ2-5,NA,NA,CASSVGNEETQYF,TGTGCCAGCAGCGTAGGGAATGAGGAGACCCAGTACTTC
TRBV5-1,TRBJ2-7,NA,NA,CASSLLTSPPAF,TGCGCCAGCAGCTTGTTAACCTCCCCACCCGCCTTC
TRBV7-3,TRBJ2-1,NA,TRBD1,CASSFRQGSYNEQFF,TGTGCCAGCAGCTTCAGACAGGGCTCCTACAATGAGCAGTTCTTC
TRBV18,TRBJ2-1,NA,NA,CATTLSSYNEQFF,TGTGCCACCACCCTCAGCTCCTACAATGAGCAGTTCTTC